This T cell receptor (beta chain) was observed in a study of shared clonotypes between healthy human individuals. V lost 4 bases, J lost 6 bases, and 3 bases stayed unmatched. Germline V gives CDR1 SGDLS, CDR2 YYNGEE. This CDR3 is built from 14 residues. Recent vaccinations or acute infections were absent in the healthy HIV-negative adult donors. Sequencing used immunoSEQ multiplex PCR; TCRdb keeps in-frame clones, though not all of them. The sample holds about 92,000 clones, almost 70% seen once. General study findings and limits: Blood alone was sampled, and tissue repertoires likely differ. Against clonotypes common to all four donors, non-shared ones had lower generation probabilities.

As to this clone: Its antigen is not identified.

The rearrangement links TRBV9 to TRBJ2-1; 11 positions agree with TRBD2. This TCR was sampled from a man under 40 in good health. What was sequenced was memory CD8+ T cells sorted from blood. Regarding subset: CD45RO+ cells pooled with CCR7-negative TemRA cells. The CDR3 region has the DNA TGTGCCAGCAGCACTAGCGGGAGTCTCAATGAGCAGTTCTTC. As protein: CASSTSGSLNEQFF.